This TCR beta chain is from a study of shared clonotypes between healthy human individuals. Here immunoSEQ multiplex PCR was the method, and the copy in TCRdb shows in-frame clones only, minus some. Here the sample spans roughly 2,300,000 clones, roughly 90% being singletons. The V gene's germline CDR1 is LNHDA and CDR2 SQIVND (reference sequence). J gave up 0 bases and V 3 bases, and 11 bases lay outside the gene matches. The CDR3 is 20 amino acids. The TCR was taken from a man aged 18 to 35 in good health. Some clones in this sample may be carry-over from other donors' samples. Specimen: naive CD4+ T cells from PBMCs. Subset here: CD45RA+ positively selected. The chain has TRBV19 and TRBJ2-2, with 12 bases identical to TRBD2. CDR3: CASSIGASGRARPNTGELFF. The CDR3 DNA reads TGTGCCAGTAGTATCGGGGCTAGCGGGAGGGCCAGGCCGAACACCGGGGAGCTGTTTTTT.